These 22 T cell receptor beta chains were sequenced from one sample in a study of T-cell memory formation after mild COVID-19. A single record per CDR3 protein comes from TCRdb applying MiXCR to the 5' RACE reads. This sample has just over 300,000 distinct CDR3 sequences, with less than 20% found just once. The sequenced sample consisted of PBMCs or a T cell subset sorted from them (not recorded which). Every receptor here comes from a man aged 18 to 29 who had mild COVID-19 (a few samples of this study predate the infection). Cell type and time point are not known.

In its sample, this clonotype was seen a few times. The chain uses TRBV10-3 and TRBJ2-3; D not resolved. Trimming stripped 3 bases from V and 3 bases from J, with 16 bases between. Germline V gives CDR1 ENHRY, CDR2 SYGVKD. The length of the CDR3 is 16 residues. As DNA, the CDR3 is TGTGCCATCAGTGACCCGGGCTCTTCCTTAACAGATACGCAGTATTTT. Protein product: CAISDPGSSLTDTQYF.

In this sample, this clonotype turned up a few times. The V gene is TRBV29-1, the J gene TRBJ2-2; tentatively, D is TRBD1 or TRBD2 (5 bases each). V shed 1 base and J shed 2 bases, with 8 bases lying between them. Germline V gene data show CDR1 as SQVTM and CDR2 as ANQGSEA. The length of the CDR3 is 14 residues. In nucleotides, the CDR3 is TGCAGCGTTGAAGGAGGGGTCAACACCGGGGAGCTGTTTTTT. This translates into CSVEGGVNTGELFF.

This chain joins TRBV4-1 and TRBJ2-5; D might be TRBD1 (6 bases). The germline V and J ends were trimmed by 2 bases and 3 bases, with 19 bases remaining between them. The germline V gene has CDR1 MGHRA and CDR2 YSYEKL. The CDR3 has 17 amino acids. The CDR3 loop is CASSQWGPPWSKETQYF. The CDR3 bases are TGCGCCAGCAGCCAATGGGGGCCACCGTGGTCAAAAGAGACCCAGTACTTC.

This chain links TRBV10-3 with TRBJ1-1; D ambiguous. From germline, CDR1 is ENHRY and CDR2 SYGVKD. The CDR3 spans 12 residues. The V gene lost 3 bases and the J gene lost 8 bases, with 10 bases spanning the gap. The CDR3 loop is CAISDGVWEAFF. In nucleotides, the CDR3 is TGTGCCATCAGTGACGGGGTTTGGGAAGCTTTCTTT.

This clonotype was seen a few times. The CDR3 region has the DNA TGTGCCAGCAGCCGACAGTCGTCCTACGAGCAGTACTTC. It is translated as CASSRQSSYEQYF. This chain uses TRBV14 with TRBJ2-7; D might be TRBD1 (5 bases). Germline CDR1 and CDR2: SGHDN and FVKESK. V was pared by 4 bases and J by 1 base, with 8 bases between. The CDR3 extends over 13 amino acids.

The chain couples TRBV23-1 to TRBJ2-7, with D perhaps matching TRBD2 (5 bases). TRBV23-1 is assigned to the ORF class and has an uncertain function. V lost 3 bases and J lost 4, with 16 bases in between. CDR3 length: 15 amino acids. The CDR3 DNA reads TGCGCCAGCAGTCACCCACGTCGCTCGGGGTACGAGCAGTACGTC. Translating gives CASSHPRRSGYEQYV.

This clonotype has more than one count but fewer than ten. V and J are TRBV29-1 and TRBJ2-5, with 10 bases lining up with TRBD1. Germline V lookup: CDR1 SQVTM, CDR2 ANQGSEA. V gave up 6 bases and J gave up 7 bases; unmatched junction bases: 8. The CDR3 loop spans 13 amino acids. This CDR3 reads CSVKDRGIVTQYF. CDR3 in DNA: TGCAGCGTCAAGGACAGGGGGATTGTGACCCAGTACTTC.

This chain's CDR3 is CASSPTGQGAPLHF. The CDR3 nucleotides are TGTGCCAGCAGCCCAACGGGACAGGGCGCACCCCTCCACTTT. The rearrangement uses TRBV3-1 and TRBJ1-6; 9 nucleotides line up with TRBD1. Losses at the gene ends were 4 bases for V and 11 bases for J; bases not matched to a gene: 6. This CDR3 comprises 14 residues. Per germline, CDR1 LGHDT and CDR2 YNNKEL (reference sequence).

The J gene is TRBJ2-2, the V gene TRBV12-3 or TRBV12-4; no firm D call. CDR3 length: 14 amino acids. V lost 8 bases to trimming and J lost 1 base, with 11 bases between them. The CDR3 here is CASSTHRNTGELFF. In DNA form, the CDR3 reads TGTGCCAGCTCTACGCACAGGAACACCGGGGAGCTGTTTTTT.

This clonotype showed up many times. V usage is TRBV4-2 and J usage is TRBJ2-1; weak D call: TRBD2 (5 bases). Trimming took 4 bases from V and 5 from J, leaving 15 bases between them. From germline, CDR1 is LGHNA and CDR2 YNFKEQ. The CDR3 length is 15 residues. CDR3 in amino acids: CASSPFASRDNEQFF. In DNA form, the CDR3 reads TGTGCCAGCAGCCCCTTTGCTAGCCGGGACAATGAGCAGTTCTTC.

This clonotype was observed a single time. The CDR3 sequence: CASSLGVYPGAFF. The CDR3 DNA sequence: TGTGCCAGCAGTTTAGGCGTCTACCCGGGAGCTTTCTTT. The chain is built from TRBV12-3 or TRBV12-4 and TRBJ1-1; D remains ambiguous. This CDR3 spans 13 amino acids. Trimming took 1 base from V and 10 from J, leaving 13 bases between them.

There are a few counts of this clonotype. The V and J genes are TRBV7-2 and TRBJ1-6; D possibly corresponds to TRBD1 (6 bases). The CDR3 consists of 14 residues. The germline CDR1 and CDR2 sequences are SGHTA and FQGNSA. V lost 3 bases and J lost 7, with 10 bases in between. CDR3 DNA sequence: TGTGCCAGCAGCTTGGCAGGGGTCAATTCACCCCTCCACTTT. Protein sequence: CASSLAGVNSPLHF.

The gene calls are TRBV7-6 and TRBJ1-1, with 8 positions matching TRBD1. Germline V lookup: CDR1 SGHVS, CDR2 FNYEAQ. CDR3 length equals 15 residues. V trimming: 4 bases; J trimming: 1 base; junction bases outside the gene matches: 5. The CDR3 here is CASSSPGTGNTEAFF. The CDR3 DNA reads TGTGCCAGCAGCTCCCCCGGGACAGGGAACACTGAAGCTTTCTTT.

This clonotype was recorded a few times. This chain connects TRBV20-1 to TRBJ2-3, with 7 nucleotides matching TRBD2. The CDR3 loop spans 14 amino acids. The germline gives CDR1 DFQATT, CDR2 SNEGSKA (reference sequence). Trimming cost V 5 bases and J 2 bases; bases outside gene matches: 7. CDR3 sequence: CSAPPSGTTDTQYF. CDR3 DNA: TGCAGTGCTCCCCCTAGCGGAACCACAGATACGCAGTATTTT.

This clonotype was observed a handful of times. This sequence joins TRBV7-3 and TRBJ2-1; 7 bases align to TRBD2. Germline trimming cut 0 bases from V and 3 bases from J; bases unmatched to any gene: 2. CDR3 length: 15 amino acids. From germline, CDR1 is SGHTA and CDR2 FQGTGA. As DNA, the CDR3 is TGTGCCAGCAGCTTAACGGGGGGGTTCTACAATGAGCAGTTCTTC. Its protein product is CASSLTGGFYNEQFF.

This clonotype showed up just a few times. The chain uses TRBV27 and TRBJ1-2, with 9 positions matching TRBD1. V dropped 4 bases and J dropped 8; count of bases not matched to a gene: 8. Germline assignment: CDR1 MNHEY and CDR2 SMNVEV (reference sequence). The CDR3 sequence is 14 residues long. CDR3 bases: TGTGCCAGCAGTTCGTGGGACAGGGCGGCGGGCTACACCTTC. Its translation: CASSSWDRAAGYTF.

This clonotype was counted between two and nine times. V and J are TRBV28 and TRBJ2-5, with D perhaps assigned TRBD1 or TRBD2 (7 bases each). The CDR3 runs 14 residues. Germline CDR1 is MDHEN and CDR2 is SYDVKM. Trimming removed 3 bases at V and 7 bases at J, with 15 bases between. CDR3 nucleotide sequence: TGTGCCAGCAGTTTCTGGGAGGGGGCGTGGACCCAGTACTTC. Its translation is CASSFWEGAWTQYF.

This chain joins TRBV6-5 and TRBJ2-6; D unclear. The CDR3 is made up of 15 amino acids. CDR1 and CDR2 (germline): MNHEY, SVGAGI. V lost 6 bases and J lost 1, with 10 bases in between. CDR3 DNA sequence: TGTGCCAGCAGGAGACTGGGGTCTGGGGCCAACGTCCTGACTTTC. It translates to CASRRLGSGANVLTF.

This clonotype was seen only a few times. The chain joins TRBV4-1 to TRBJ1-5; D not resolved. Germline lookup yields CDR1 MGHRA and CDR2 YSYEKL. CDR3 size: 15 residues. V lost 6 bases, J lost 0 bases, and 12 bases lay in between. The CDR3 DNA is TGCGCCAGCAGGACCGGGGTGCTTAGCAATCAGCCCCAGCATTTT. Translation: CASRTGVLSNQPQHF.

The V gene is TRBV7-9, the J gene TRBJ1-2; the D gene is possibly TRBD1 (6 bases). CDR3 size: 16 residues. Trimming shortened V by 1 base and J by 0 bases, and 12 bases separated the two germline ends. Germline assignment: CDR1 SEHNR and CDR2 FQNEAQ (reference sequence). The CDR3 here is CASSLGGATANYGYTF. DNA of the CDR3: TGTGCCAGCAGCTTAGGGGGGGCCACAGCTAACTATGGCTACACCTTC.

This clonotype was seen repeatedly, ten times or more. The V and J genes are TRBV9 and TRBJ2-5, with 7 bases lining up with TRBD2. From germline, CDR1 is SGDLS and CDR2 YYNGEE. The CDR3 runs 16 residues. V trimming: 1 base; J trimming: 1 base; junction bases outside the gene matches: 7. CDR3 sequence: CASSVTAGTFQETQYF. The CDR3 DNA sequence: TGTGCCAGCAGCGTAACAGCGGGGACCTTCCAAGAGACCCAGTACTTC.

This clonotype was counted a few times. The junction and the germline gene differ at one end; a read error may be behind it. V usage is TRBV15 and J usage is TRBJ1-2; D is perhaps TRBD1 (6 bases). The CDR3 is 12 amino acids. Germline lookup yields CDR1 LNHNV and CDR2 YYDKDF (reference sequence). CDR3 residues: CATSRDFGGQDF. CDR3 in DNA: TGTGCCACCAGCAGAGATTTCGGGGGGCAAGACTTT.